The sequence of this TCR beta chain was determined in a study of beta chain features in type 1 diabetes (dated by TCRdb to the late 2010s). About the full investigation: Mean age, gender distribution, total cell number and subset yield were not different between patients and healthy donors. Across all samples, 107,917,701 sorted cells were examined, and cell number per subset correlated strongly with RNA yield. Naive and central memory subsets were obtained from all 28 donors, but regulatory and stem cell-like memory subsets were isolated from only 8 patients and roughly 8 healthy donors. The study compared TCRB repertoires of sorted circulating CD4+ T cell subsets between recently diagnosed type 1 diabetes patients and matched healthy donors. Here is what the overall study found, with its caveats: At VDJ recombination sites, patients with type 1 diabetes made fewer insertions and deleted more nucleotides, a pattern implying thymic rearrangement abnormalities. In all four CD4+ subsets, TCRB CDR3 length was moderately but significantly shorter in type 1 diabetes patients. Sequencing cDNA rather than genomic DNA could over-represent highly expressing activated cells, although activation and CD3 levels did not differ between groups. Only small numbers of individuals were included in the HLA sub-analyses, which left unresolved whether HLA type had any influence on TCRB rearrangement. Shorter templates might be favored by PCR, yet because patient and control samples were amplified and corrected together, any such skew would affect both groups equally. The naive, central memory and regulatory TCRB repertoires appeared to resemble one another more closely among patients than among healthy donors.

The entire amount of isolated RNA was reverse transcribed using the High Capacity cDNA Reverse Transcription Kit, so the sequenced TCRB transcripts were expressed ones. Naive, central memory and regulatory T cell samples underwent deep immunoSEQ sequencing, averaging about 3.57 million total reads per sample. After sorted cells were lysed in RLT buffer, RNA was extracted with DNase-treated RNeasy Micro or Mini kits, with the choice depending on cell number. Each cell subset was processed separately to prevent cross-contamination, with patient and healthy donor samples processed together. Using the immunoSEQ multiplex PCR, TCRB sequences were amplified from cDNA into 87-bp fragments spanning the CDR3 region. The amplicons were sequenced using the Illumina HiSeq platform. Concerning the study's data processing: PCR bias was corrected computationally using synthetic template baselines, and reads within Hamming distance 2 were collapsed, with unmergeable singletons discarded. By aligning reads against IMGT, V, D and J genes, CDR3 length, and insertions or deletions at six rearrangement sites were assigned. Within each subset, clonotype counts were normalized to sorted cell number, after which true diversity and Gini coefficients were computed with the tcR R package. Repertoire sharing was quantified using the overlap coefficient calculated on TCRB nucleotide sequences. Not all clones reach the TCRdb copy of this immuneACCESS table, which keeps in-frame sequences only. Checked studies attribute under half of the gap to unresolved V genes and leave the rest unexplained. The DNA was the basis for D and trimming; V, J and clone size are from that table. The sample data list roughly 300,000 clones, and less than 15% of these were observed just once. Together, the top ten hold about 6.7% of the sample.

There are many counts of this clone. Its antigen has not been determined. Base qualities are not at hand, and no much larger clone is one base apart. Each donor gave one peripheral blood draw, roughly 0.12 L on average, collected into heparinised tubes. Naive, central memory, regulatory and stem cell-like memory CD4+ T cells were sorted on a BD FACSAria II using a panel including CD45RO, CCR7, CD25, CD127, CD95 and CD27. A purity above 95% was achieved for all sorted populations. PBMCs were isolated immediately by Lymphoprep density gradient centrifugation and stained directly without culture. So that batch effects would be minimized, each experiment stained and sorted samples in pairs, pairing one healthy donor with one patient. The CDR3 runs 13 residues from the cysteine to the phenylalanine. The retained sequence is limited to the CDR3, 39 bases, with the frame set at the first base. V is cut by 5 bases and J by 5 bases, and the space between the germline ends is 12 bases. Based on the germline V gene, the CDR1 and CDR2 sequences are SGHVS and FNYEAQ.

The source material was central memory CD4+ T cells from blood. This receptor was obtained from a man younger than 45 in good health. The V and J segments used are TRBV7-6 and TRBJ2-5; the D segment could be TRBD1, given 5 matching bases. The CDR3 in this case is CASSRLQGETQYF. The base sequence is TGTGCCAGCAGCCGCCTCCAGGGCGAGACCCAGTACTTC.